One and the same sample provided the 4 T cell receptor beta chains below, sequenced in a study of control samples from healthy donors and cancer patients (TCRdb year 2020). The library came from the immunoSEQ multiplex PCR assay. The source is immuneACCESS, and TCRdb retained only in-frame sequences with V and J called. Part of the clones is not carried over; for the studies checked, unresolved V genes explain less than half of this, and the remainder is unexplained. The table for this sample lists under 85,000 clones; over 65% of them were counted only once. The ten largest clones take up approximately 2.8% of the sample. Sample: PBMCs. The receptors were sampled from a woman aged 45 to 65 with lung cancer.

A few counts support this clone. The chain links TRBV19 to TRBJ1-2, with 9 bases fitting TRBD1. The CDR3 extends over 17 amino acids. CDR1 is LNHDA and CDR2 is SQIVND in the germline V gene (reference sequence). With 2 bases clipped from V and 5 bases from J, the junction kept 12 bases outside the gene matches. The CDR3 reads CASSIPGQGELRYGYTF. Here the CDR3 DNA reads TGTGCCAGTAGTATACCGGGACAGGGCGAACTTAGGTATGGCTACACCTTC.

The chain joins TRBV7-9 to TRBJ1-1; 7 positions match TRBD1. The CDR3 extends over 13 amino acids. V shed 4 bases, J shed 12 bases, and the junction held 11 bases outside the gene matches. CDR1 SEHNR and CDR2 FQNEAQ come from the germline V gene (reference sequence). CDR3 nucleotide sequence: TGTGCCAGCAGCTCGGGACAGCCAAAGATGACTTTCTTT. Translating it yields CASSSGQPKMTFF.

The sample holds one count of this clone. The V and J genes are TRBV5-5 and TRBJ1-1; D might be TRBD1 (5 bases). The CDR3 consists of 17 residues. V gave up 4 bases and J gave up 1 base, with 20 bases separating them. Germline CDR1 and CDR2: SGHKS and YYEKEE (reference sequence). The CDR3 is CASSHSPGTLGNTEAFF. DNA of the CDR3: TGTGCCAGCAGCCACAGTCCCGGGACCTTGGGGAACACTGAAGCTTTCTTT.

The V gene is TRBV30, the J gene TRBJ2-3, with D hard to call. V dropped 0 bases and J dropped 2 bases, with 0 bases sitting between them. CDR1 GTSNPN and CDR2 SVGIG come from the germline V gene (reference sequence). This CDR3 spans 11 amino acids. The CDR3 protein is CAWSVTDTQYF. The CDR3 DNA sequence: TGTGCCTGGAGTGTCACAGATACGCAGTATTTT.